Shown below are 19 T cell receptor beta chains from a single sample sequenced in a study of technical replicates of blood from a few donors. Clones were sequenced by immunoSEQ multiplex PCR, and TCRdb holds only the in-frame ones, with some missing. Of 60,000 or so clones listed, more than 95% were seen once; the top ten hold 0.19%. The sample taken for sequencing was T cells isolated from PBMCs. Every receptor here comes from a human donor in good health.

The gene calls are TRBV6-6 and TRBJ1-4; 9 bases map to TRBD1. CDR3 length: 15 amino acids. With 4 bases clipped from V and 10 bases from J, the junction kept 10 bases outside the gene matches. Germline values: CDR1 MNHNY, CDR2 SVGAGI (reference sequence). In DNA, the CDR3 is TGTGCCAGCAGTTGGCAAAGGACAGGGGTCCCAAAACTGTTTTTT. Protein: CASSWQRTGVPKLFF.

The chain has TRBV25-1 and TRBJ1-3; tentative D call: TRBD1 (5 bases). The V gene lost 1 base and the J gene lost 4 bases, with 14 bases spanning the gap. This CDR3 comprises 16 residues. Germline CDR1 MGHDK, CDR2 SYGVNS. CDR3 region: CASSEWGSQGGNTIYF. The CDR3 nucleotides are TGTGCCAGCAGTGAATGGGGCTCCCAGGGAGGAAACACCATATATTTT.

The chain recombines TRBV13 with TRBJ1-5; TRBD1 is a possible D gene (5 bases). In germline, CDR1 is PRHDT, CDR2 FYEKMQ (reference sequence). V gave up 5 bases and J gave up 0 bases, with 23 bases separating them. CDR3 length: 19 amino acids. CDR3 sequence (DNA): TGTGCCAGCAGCCCTATATCTAATGTGGCAGGGAATAGCAATCAGCCCCAGCATTTT. Translation gives CASSPISNVAGNSNQPQHF.

This chain uses TRBV13 with TRBJ2-1; tentatively, D is TRBD2 (5 bases). The CDR3 runs 14 residues. Per the germline V gene, CDR1 is PRHDT and CDR2 is FYEKMQ (reference sequence). V lost 5 bases, J lost 8 bases, and 16 bases lay in between. CDR3 amino acids: CASSAQFGEHEQFF. The CDR3 coding sequence is TGTGCCAGCAGCGCCCAGTTTGGGGAGCATGAGCAGTTCTTC.

The chain carries TRBV5-1 and TRBJ2-2; no definite D call. Germline values: CDR1 SGHRS, CDR2 YFSETQ. The V end lost 4 bases, the J end lost 1 base, and 11 bases lay between the germline ends. The CDR3 is 15 residues long. CDR3 DNA: TGCGCCAGCAGCCTTACACCGATGAACACCGGGGAGCTGTTTTTT. As protein: CASSLTPMNTGELFF.

The chain employs TRBV14 and TRBJ1-2; weak D call: TRBD1 (5 bases). Germline V lookup: CDR1 SGHDN, CDR2 FVKESK. Trimming left V 4 bases short and J 4 bases short, with 16 bases between. The CDR3 length is 15 residues. The CDR3 DNA sequence: TGTGCCAGCAGCCGGACATTTCAGGGATCCTATGGCTACACCTTC. It is translated as CASSRTFQGSYGYTF.

The chain joins TRBV28 to TRBJ2-3, with 8 nucleotides matching TRBD2. Germline lookup yields CDR1 MDHEN and CDR2 SYDVKM. With V trimmed by 6 bases and J by 3 bases, 11 bases remained unmatched. The CDR3 sequence is 16 residues long. As DNA, the CDR3 is TGTGCCAGCAGCTTCCTAGGCGGGGGGACTACAGATACGCAGTATTTT. It encodes CASSFLGGGTTDTQYF.

This clone has only one observation. The CDR3 coding sequence is TGTGCCAGCAGCTTCCTGACAGGGAACTATGGCTACACCTTC. It codes for CASSFLTGNYGYTF. The chain carries TRBV5-6 and TRBJ1-2, with 7 bases aligning to TRBD1. The CDR3 sequence is 14 residues long. The germline V gene encodes CDR1 SGHDT and CDR2 YYEEEE. V gave up 2 bases and J gave up 2 bases; unmatched junction bases: 3. Full variable domain (outside the CDR3, taken from reference TRBV5-6 and TRBJ1-2): DAGVTQSPTHLIKTRGQQVTLRCSPKSGHDTVSWYQQALGQGPQFIFQYYEEEERQRGNFPDRFSGHQFPNYSSELNVNALLLGDSALYLCASSFLTGNYGYTFGSGTRLTVV.

This clone was recorded only once. This rearrangement joins TRBV19 to TRBJ1-2, with 11 bases aligning to TRBD1. Germline values: CDR1 LNHDA, CDR2 SQIVND (reference sequence). Germline trimming cut 3 bases from V and 3 bases from J; bases unmatched to any gene: 9. This CDR3 contains 17 residues. CDR3 DNA: TGTGCCAGTAGTATCCCCCCGGGACAGGGGGACGACTATGGCTACACCTTC. Protein product: CASSIPPGQGDDYGYTF.

The chain has TRBV2 and TRBJ2-1; TRBD2 aligns across 7 bases. The CDR3 sequence is 15 residues long. Looked up from germline, CDR1 is SNHLY and CDR2 is FYNNEI. The ends lost 3 bases at V and 4 bases at J; junction bases unmatched: 6. The CDR3 loop is CASSDIAGSYNEQFF. DNA for the CDR3: TGTGCCAGCAGTGACATAGCGGGTAGTTACAATGAGCAGTTCTTC.

The V and J genes are TRBV10-2 and TRBJ2-3; possible D gene TRBD2, 6 bases. Trimming pared 8 bases from V and 4 bases from J, leaving 10 bases between. Germline V CDR1 and CDR2: WSHSY, SAAADI. This CDR3 comprises 12 residues. CDR3 in DNA: TGCGCCAGCGCCCCGGGGGCAGATACGCAGTATTTT. Amino acids: CASAPGADTQYF.

The chain recombines TRBV5-1 with TRBJ1-4, with a possible D match to TRBD1 (6 bases). Trimming pared 0 bases from V and 3 bases from J, leaving 15 bases between. The CDR3 has 17 residues. The germline V gene has CDR1 SGHRS and CDR2 YFSETQ. The DNA for the CDR3 is TGCGCCAGCAGCTTGGTCGCTTCAGGGGACGCTAATGAAAAACTGTTTTTT. Its translation is CASSLVASGDANEKLFF.

The chain recombines TRBV9 with TRBJ2-7; tentatively, D is TRBD2 (6 bases). This CDR3 has 13 amino acids. Germline CDR1 and CDR2: SGDLS and YYNGEE. V was trimmed by 2 bases and J by 5 bases, leaving 11 bases between them. The CDR3 loop is CASSVEGRHEQYF. The CDR3 coding sequence is TGTGCCAGCAGCGTTGAAGGGAGGCACGAGCAGTACTTC.

The chain uses TRBV5-1 and TRBJ2-7, with D hard to call. Germline V gene data show CDR1 as SGHRS and CDR2 as YFSETQ. Trimming removed 0 bases from V and 6 bases from J, with 16 bases in between. CDR3 length equals 15 residues. The CDR3 region is CASSLGLADSREQYF. The CDR3 DNA reads TGCGCCAGCAGCTTGGGACTTGCGGATTCGCGCGAGCAGTACTTC. Full variable domain (remainder filled in from reference TRBV5-1 and TRBJ2-7): KAGVTQTPRYLIKTRGQQVTLSCSPISGHRSVSWYQQTPGQGLQFLFEYFSETQRNKGNFPGRFSGRQFSNSRSEMNVSTLELGDSALYLCASSLGLADSREQYFGPGTRLTVT.

The chain recombines TRBV28 with TRBJ2-1; D remains ambiguous. Germline V lookup: CDR1 MDHEN, CDR2 SYDVKM. This CDR3 has 11 residues. Written as DNA, the CDR3 is TGTGCGTGGGCGTCCTACAATGAGCAGTTCTTC. Its protein product is CAWASYNEQFF.

The chain joins TRBV10-1 to TRBJ1-1; D gene unclear. Germline V lookup: CDR1 WNHNN, CDR2 SYGVQD (reference sequence). Between the trimmed V and J ends, which lost 8 bases and 5 bases, there was a span of 12 bases. This CDR3 spans 12 amino acids. The CDR3 sequence is CASSPRGTEAFF. The CDR3 DNA sequence: TGCGCCAGCTCGCCCCGGGGAACTGAAGCTTTCTTT.

The chain is built from TRBV11-1 and TRBJ2-5, with D possibly matching TRBD1 (6 bases). V lost 5 bases, J lost 4 bases, and 14 bases lay in between. Per the germline V gene, CDR1 is SGHAT and CDR2 is FQDESV (reference sequence). The CDR3 is made up of 14 amino acids. CDR3: CASSRTAPLETQYF. CDR3 DNA: TGTGCCAGCAGCCGGACAGCTCCCCTAGAGACCCAGTACTTC.

The chain combines TRBV21-1 with TRBJ2-1; TRBD1, the table's D call, lacks a check against the DNA. TRBV21-1 is an annotated pseudogene. This CDR3 has 13 residues. The CDR3 protein is CASSKNQGGEQFF. Here the CDR3 DNA reads TGTGCCAGCAGCAAAAACCAGGGTGGTGAGCAGTTCTTC.

The chain links TRBV28 to TRBJ2-2; 8 nucleotides match TRBD2. The V gene end was trimmed by 5 bases and the J gene end by 2 bases; junction bases not matched to a gene: 1. This CDR3 has 14 amino acids. Germline V CDR1 and CDR2: MDHEN, SYDVKM. CDR3 protein: CASSTSGNTGELFF. CDR3 nucleotide sequence: TGTGCCAGCAGTACTAGCGGAAACACCGGGGAGCTGTTTTTT.